This T cell receptor beta chain was sequenced during a study of OX40 agonist ivuxolimab in advanced cancers. Across the whole study: Ivuxolimab was delivered to patients intravenously every 2 weeks at doses spanning 0.01 to 10 mg/kg.

Findings of the study overall: Expanded peripheral T-cell antigen specificity went undetermined. CD4+ and CD8+ blood T cells expanded clonally by week 6 at 0.1 to 3.0 mg/kg.

Repertoires were generated with immunoSEQ multiplex PCR, while TCRdb's copy carries only in-frame clones and drops some. Among 30,000 to 35,000 clones listed, around nine tenths were seen once. V was clipped by 6 bases and J by 2 bases, with 11 bases between them. The CDR3 is 13 residues long. Per germline, CDR1 SGHAT and CDR2 FQNNGV. As concerns this clone: Its antigen is as yet unknown.

The starting material was CD4+ or CD8+ T cells sorted from blood, obtained in a trial of the OX40 agonist ivuxolimab. This chain links TRBV11-2 with TRBJ2-7; D is possibly TRBD1 (5 bases). The clonotype was recovered from an adult with an advanced solid tumor such as melanoma, head and neck, liver or kidney cancer. DNA of the CDR3: TGTGCCAGCAGTCGAGGACAAACCTACGAGCAGTACTTC. This encodes CASSRGQTYEQYF. The full variable domain, completed using reference TRBV11-2 and TRBJ2-7, is EAGVAQSPRYKIIEKRQSVAFWCNPISGHATLYWYQQILGQGPKLLIQFQNNGVVDDSQLPKDRFSAERLKGVDSTLKIQPAKLEDSAVYLCASSRGQTYEQYFGPGTRLTVT.